The rows below give T cell receptor beta chains drawn from one sample of a study of T cells in narcolepsy. Assay: immunoSEQ multiplex PCR; the TCRdb copy retains only in-frame clones and omits some. Among around 25,000 clones listed, about 80% were seen once. The sequencing input was CD45RA- memory CD4+ T cells from PBMCs. The source is a human donor with narcolepsy. CDR3s include the opening cysteine and the closing phenylalanine or tryptophan. The order of the fields is clone size, V gene, J gene, CDR3 protein. Clone size is stated in some rows and not others, as once, few, many or a class when expanded.

abundance: NA
v_gene: TRBV15
j_gene: TRBJ1-2
CDR3aa: CATSSVIPGSNGYTF

abundance: once
v_gene: TRBV10-3
j_gene: TRBJ2-3
CDR3aa: CAIKQRESGDTQYF

abundance: NA
v_gene: TRBV25-1
j_gene: TRBJ1-6
CDR3aa: CASVKEGSYNSPLHF

abundance: NA
v_gene: TRBV7-2
j_gene: TRBJ1-1
CDR3aa: CASSALGGNTEAFF

abundance: NA
v_gene: TRBV2
j_gene: TRBJ2-3
CDR3aa: CASSEQGAQSTDTQYF

abundance: NA
v_gene: TRBV6-1
j_gene: TRBJ1-4
CDR3aa: CASSEVEGNEKLFF

abundance: NA
v_gene: TRBV2
j_gene: TRBJ2-7
CDR3aa: CASSDNYEQYF

abundance: NA
v_gene: TRBV7-2
j_gene: TRBJ2-1
CDR3aa: CASKPTEISYNEQFF

abundance: NA
v_gene: TRBV6-5
j_gene: TRBJ2-5
CDR3aa: CASLVTQYF

abundance: NA
v_gene: TRBV11-2
j_gene: TRBJ1-4
CDR3aa: CASSLPYRGFTNEKLFF

abundance: NA
v_gene: TRBV5-5
j_gene: TRBJ1-2
CDR3aa: CASRAAGTNLNYGYTF

abundance: once
v_gene: TRBV5-8
j_gene: TRBJ2-7
CDR3aa: CASSLRRELNEQYF

abundance: once
v_gene: TRBV28
j_gene: TRBJ1-2
CDR3aa: CASSFGDRYTF

abundance: once
v_gene: TRBV14
j_gene: TRBJ1-2
CDR3aa: CASSQQPRFHFNYGYTF

abundance: NA
v_gene: TRBV5-6
j_gene: TRBJ2-5
CDR3aa: CASSSPDNFEQETQYF

abundance: NA
v_gene: TRBV27
j_gene: TRBJ1-5
CDR3aa: CASRPGRNNQPQHF

abundance: once
v_gene: TRBV28
j_gene: TRBJ1-4
CDR3aa: CASSAQALINEKLFF

abundance: once
v_gene: TRBV18
j_gene: TRBJ1-1
CDR3aa: CASSRRTGSGNTEAFF

abundance: NA
v_gene: TRBV30
j_gene: TRBJ1-5
CDR3aa: CAWKGGSNQPQHF

abundance: NA
v_gene: TRBV11-2
j_gene: TRBJ2-3
CDR3aa: CASSAWGSTDTQYF

abundance: NA
v_gene: TRBV5-1
j_gene: TRBJ2-7
CDR3aa: CASSLWGQGADEQYF

abundance: NA
v_gene: TRBV2
j_gene: TRBJ2-2
CDR3aa: CASRGSDSGRTGELFF

abundance: NA
v_gene: TRBV25-1
j_gene: TRBJ2-1
CDR3aa: CASSEFGAGGPNEQFF

abundance: NA
v_gene: TRBV21-1
j_gene: TRBJ1-1
CDR3aa: CASKNGGGRTTTLTEAFF

abundance: NA
v_gene: TRBV29-1
j_gene: TRBJ2-1
CDR3aa: CSVGSGGSYNEQFF

abundance: NA
v_gene: TRBV11-2
j_gene: TRBJ2-2
CDR3aa: CASTQSNYHGELFF

abundance: NA
v_gene: TRBV5-1
j_gene: TRBJ1-5
CDR3aa: CASSFRPQGLGNQPQHF

abundance: NA
v_gene: TRBV4-1
j_gene: TRBJ1-2
CDR3aa: CASSPDRASNYGYTF

abundance: NA
v_gene: TRBV6-1
j_gene: TRBJ2-5
CDR3aa: CASTTDRGRETQYF

abundance: NA
v_gene: TRBV5-4
j_gene: TRBJ1-4
CDR3aa: CASSFQGHEKLFF

abundance: NA
v_gene: TRBV5-1
j_gene: TRBJ1-4
CDR3aa: CASSFGPAGEKLFF

abundance: NA
v_gene: TRBV5-1
j_gene: TRBJ2-5
CDR3aa: CASSFGQGGETQYF

abundance: NA
v_gene: TRBV9
j_gene: TRBJ1-1
CDR3aa: CASSPRQGVMNTEAFF

abundance: NA
v_gene: TRBV5-1
j_gene: TRBJ2-1
CDR3aa: CASSLEPQNNEQFF

abundance: NA
v_gene: TRBV14
j_gene: TRBJ2-2
CDR3aa: CASSPRFSSGELFF

abundance: few
v_gene: TRBV28
j_gene: TRBJ1-2
CDR3aa: CASSRLVGRGNYGYTF

abundance: NA
v_gene: TRBV5-1
j_gene: TRBJ2-7
CDR3aa: CASSLGATGYEQYF

abundance: NA
v_gene: TRBV27
j_gene: TRBJ1-1
CDR3aa: CASSLRGTLNTEAFF

abundance: NA
v_gene: TRBV6-1
j_gene: TRBJ1-3
CDR3aa: CASSVNRDSGNTIYF

abundance: NA
v_gene: TRBV7-2
j_gene: TRBJ1-3
CDR3aa: CASSKGASGNTIYF

abundance: NA
v_gene: TRBV5-4
j_gene: TRBJ2-4
CDR3aa: CASSWSAGFGIQYF